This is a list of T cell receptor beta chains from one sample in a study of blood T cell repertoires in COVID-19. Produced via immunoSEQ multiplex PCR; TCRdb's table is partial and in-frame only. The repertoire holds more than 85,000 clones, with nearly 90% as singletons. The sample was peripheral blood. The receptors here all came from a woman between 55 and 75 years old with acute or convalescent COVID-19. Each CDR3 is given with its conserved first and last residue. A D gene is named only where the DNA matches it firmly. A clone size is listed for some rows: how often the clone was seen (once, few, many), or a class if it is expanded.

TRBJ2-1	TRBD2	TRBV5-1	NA	CASSLGGSLSSYNEQFF	TGCGCCAGCAGCTTGGGCGGGAGCTTGAGCTCCTACAATGAGCAGTTCTTC
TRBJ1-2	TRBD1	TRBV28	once	CASSSGQEPYGYTF	TGTGCCAGCAGCTCCGGACAGGAACCCTATGGCTACACCTTC
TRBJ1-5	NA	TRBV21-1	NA	CASSASDQPQHF	TGTGCCAGCAGCGCCAGCGATCAGCCCCAGCATTTT
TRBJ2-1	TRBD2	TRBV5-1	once	CASSLGTSGRVGEQFF	TGCGCCAGCAGCTTGGGGACTAGCGGGAGAGTAGGAGAGCAGTTCTTC
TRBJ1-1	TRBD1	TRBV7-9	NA	CASRWTGVNTEAFF	TGTGCCAGCAGATGGACAGGGGTGAACACTGAAGCTTTCTTT
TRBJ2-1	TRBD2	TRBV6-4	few	CAGPGKRESNEQFF	TGTGCCGGGCCGGGGAAGCGGGAGAGCAATGAGCAGTTCTTC
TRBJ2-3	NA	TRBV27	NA	CASRINSLGRTDTQYF	TGTGCCAGCAGAATAAACAGCCTGGGGCGCACAGATACGCAGTATTTT
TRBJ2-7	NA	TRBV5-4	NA	CASSFSSSGSEQYF	TGTGCCAGCAGCTTTTCTTCCTCCGGGTCCGAGCAGTACTTC
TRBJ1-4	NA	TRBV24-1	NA	CATSDRNSEKLFF	TGTGCCACCAGTGATCGGAACAGTGAAAAACTGTTTTTT
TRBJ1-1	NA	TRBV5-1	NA	CASSFRMNTEAFF	TGCGCCAGCAGCTTCAGAATGAACACTGAAGCTTTCTTT
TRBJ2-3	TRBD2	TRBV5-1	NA	CASSWGLGGGTPSTDTQYF	TGCGCCAGCAGCTGGGGACTAGGGGGAGGAACCCCTAGCACAGATACGCAGTATTTT
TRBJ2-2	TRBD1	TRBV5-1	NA	CASSLAGTGATGELFF	TGCGCCAGCAGCTTGGCCGGGACAGGGGCTACCGGGGAGCTGTTTTTT
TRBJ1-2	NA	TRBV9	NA	CASSVAAANYGYTF	TGTGCCAGCAGCGTAGCGGCGGCTAACTATGGCTACACCTTC
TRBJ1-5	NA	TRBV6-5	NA	CASRAGGSNQPQHF	TGTGCCAGCAGAGCGGGAGGGAGCAATCAGCCCCAGCATTTT
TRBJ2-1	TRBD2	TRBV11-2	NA	CASSLTGGLNNEQFF	TGTGCCAGCAGCTTGACGGGAGGGTTGAACAATGAGCAGTTCTTC
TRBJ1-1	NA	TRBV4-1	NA	CASSEVQGNTEAFF	TGCGCCAGCAGCGAAGTTCAGGGGAACACTGAAGCTTTCTTT
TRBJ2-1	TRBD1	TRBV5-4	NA	CASSPRGDRAYNEQFF	TGTGCCAGCAGCCCCAGGGGCGACAGGGCCTACAATGAGCAGTTCTTC
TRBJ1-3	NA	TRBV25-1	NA	CASSETGHLSGNTIYF	TGTGCCAGCAGTGAGACGGGACACCTGTCTGGAAACACCATATATTTT
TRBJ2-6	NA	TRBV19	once	CASTGAPGGIVSSGANVLTF	TGTGCCAGTACGGGCGCACCAGGGGGGATCGTGAGCTCTGGGGCCAACGTCCTGACTTTC
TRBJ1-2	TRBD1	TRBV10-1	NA	CASSVWDRGYGYTF	TGCGCCAGCAGCGTGTGGGACAGGGGTTATGGCTACACCTTC
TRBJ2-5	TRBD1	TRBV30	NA	CAWSVQDRETQYF	TGTGCCTGGAGTGTACAGGACAGGGAGACCCAGTACTTC
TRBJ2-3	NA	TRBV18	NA	CASSPGHRGDTQYF	TGTGCCAGCTCACCGGGACACCGCGGAGATACGCAGTATTTT
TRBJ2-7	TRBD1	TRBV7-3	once	CASSPGTGGEQYF	TGTGCCAGCAGCCCCGGGACAGGAGGCGAGCAGTACTTC
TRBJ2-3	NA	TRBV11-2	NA	CASSITDISTDTQYF	TGTGCCAGCAGCATAACAGATATTAGCACAGATACGCAGTATTTT
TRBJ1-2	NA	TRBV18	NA	CASSSGGSNYGYTF	TGTGCCAGCTCTTCTGGGGGGTCTAACTATGGCTACACCTTC
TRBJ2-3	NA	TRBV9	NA	CASSSLGGGSPDTQYF	TGTGCCAGCAGCTCCCTCGGGGGCGGGAGTCCAGATACGCAGTATTTT
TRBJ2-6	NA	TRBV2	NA	CASRDSSGANVLTF	TGTGCCAGCAGAGACAGCTCTGGGGCCAACGTCCTGACTTTC
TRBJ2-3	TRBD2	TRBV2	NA	CASSEEASGISDTQYF	TGTGCCAGCAGTGAAGAGGCTAGCGGGATTTCAGATACGCAGTATTTT
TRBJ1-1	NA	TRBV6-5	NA	CASSSRGGTEAFF	TGTGCCAGCAGTTCCCGGGGGGGCACTGAAGCTTTCTTT
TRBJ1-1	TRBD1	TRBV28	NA	CASSSTPGQPEAFF	TGTGCCAGCAGTAGTACACCGGGACAGCCTGAAGCTTTCTTT
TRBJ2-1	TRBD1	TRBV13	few	CASSSILGQVKGSSYNEQFF	TGTGCCAGCAGCTCCATCCTTGGACAGGTGAAGGGATCTTCCTACAATGAGCAGTTCTTC
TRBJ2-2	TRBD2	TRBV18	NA	CASSPAGANTGELFF	TGTGCCAGCTCACCGGCGGGAGCGAACACCGGGGAGCTGTTTTTT
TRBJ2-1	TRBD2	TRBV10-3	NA	CAISTSGTYNEQFF	TGTGCCATCAGTACTAGCGGGACCTACAATGAGCAGTTCTTC
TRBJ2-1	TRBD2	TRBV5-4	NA	CASSVSGSGYNEQFF	TGTGCCAGCAGCGTTAGCGGGAGTGGATACAATGAGCAGTTCTTC
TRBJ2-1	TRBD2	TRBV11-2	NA	CASSFRGLAGAGNEQFF	TGTGCCAGCAGCTTCCGAGGACTAGCGGGAGCGGGAAATGAGCAGTTCTTC
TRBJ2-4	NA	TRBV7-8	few	CASSLSSGNIQYF	TGTGCCAGCAGCTTAAGTAGCGGAAACATTCAGTACTTC
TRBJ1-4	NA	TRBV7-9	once	CASSVDTYEKLFF	TGTGCCAGCAGCGTGGACACTTATGAAAAACTGTTTTTT
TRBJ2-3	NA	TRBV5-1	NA	CASSGQGGDTQYF	TGCGCCAGCAGCGGGCAGGGAGGAGATACGCAGTATTTT